The next 9 T cell receptor beta chains were all read from a single sample in a study of T cell responses to AZD1222 COVID-19 vaccine. TCRdb keeps only in-frame clones here, not all; method: immunoSEQ multiplex PCR. The data hold over 100,000 clones, with roughly 90% observed a single time. The sequences come from peripheral blood, collected on day 0 of AZD1222 vaccination. The source is an adult in good health.

This sequence joins TRBV7-8 and TRBJ1-5; 9 bases line up with TRBD1. Looked up from germline, CDR1 is SGHVS and CDR2 is FQNEAQ. With V trimmed by 5 bases and J by 4 bases, 6 bases remained unmatched. The CDR3 consists of 15 residues. CDR3 protein: CASSRLGQGNQPQHF. The CDR3 nucleotides read TGTGCCAGCAGCCGCCTGGGACAGGGAAATCAGCCCCAGCATTTT.

This clone came up a few times. J is TRBJ2-2 and V is TRBV28; D is possibly TRBD1 (6 bases). Germline CDR1 and CDR2: MDHEN and SYDVKM. The CDR3 covers 16 residues. V lost 2 bases and J lost 1, with 11 bases in between. The CDR3 coding sequence is TGTGCCAGCAGTTTAGTCCCGGGACAGAACACCGGGGAGCTGTTTTTT. Translated: CASSLVPGQNTGELFF.

The chain links TRBV15 to TRBJ2-7; maybe TRBD1 (5 bases). The CDR3 runs to 14 residues. Trimming took off 1 base at V and 6 bases at J, with 13 bases between the two ends. CDR1 and CDR2 from the germline V gene are LNHNV and YYDKDF (reference sequence). Written as DNA, the CDR3 is TGTGCCACCAGCAGAGGAGACAGTAGATCCGAGCAGTACTTC. Translated, it gives CATSRGDSRSEQYF. Supplemented by reference TRBV15 and TRBJ2-7, the full variable domain reads DAMVIQNPRYQVTQFGKPVTLSCSQTLNHNVMYWYQQKSSQAPKLLFHYYDKDFNNEADTPDNFQSRRPNTSFCFLDIRSPGLGDTAMYLCATSRGDSRSEQYFGPGTRLTVT.

The J gene is TRBJ1-2, the V gene TRBV18; the match to TRBD1 covers 8 bases. The CDR3 length is 15 residues. Germline V CDR1 and CDR2: KGHSH, LQKENI. V was pared by 3 bases and J by 2 bases, with 5 bases of the junction left unmatched. Here the CDR3 DNA reads TGTGCCAGCTCACCGACGACAGGGGTAAACTATGGCTACACCTTC. Its protein product is CASSPTTGVNYGYTF.

The chain joins TRBV7-9 to TRBJ1-1, with 7 positions matching TRBD1. The CDR3 consists of 15 residues. CDR1 is SEHNR and CDR2 is FQNEAQ in the germline V gene (reference sequence). V lost 3 bases and J lost 5; bases outside the gene matches: 9. This CDR3 reads CASSLDLTGETEAFF. In nucleotides, the CDR3 is TGTGCCAGCAGCTTGGACCTTACAGGGGAAACTGAAGCTTTCTTT. The full variable domain, with the rest looked up from reference TRBV7-9 and TRBJ1-1, is DTGVSQNPRHKITKRGQNVTFRCDPISEHNRLYWYRQTLGQGPEFLTYFQNEAQLEKSRLLSDRFSAERPKGSFSTLEIQRTEQGDSAMYLCASSLDLTGETEAFFGQGTRLTVV.

The gene calls are TRBV29-1 and TRBJ2-1, with TRBD2 identical over 8 bases. In germline, CDR1 is SQVTM, CDR2 ANQGSEA. V lost 4 bases, J lost 7 bases, and 9 bases stayed unmatched. The CDR3 spans 14 residues. CDR3 region: CSVGYGRAPNEQFF. The CDR3 DNA sequence: TGCAGCGTTGGTTACGGGAGGGCCCCAAATGAGCAGTTCTTC.

This chain links TRBV5-1 with TRBJ2-1; 9 bases fit TRBD2. The CDR3 loop spans 15 amino acids. The V gene's germline CDR1 is SGHRS and CDR2 YFSETQ. V trimming: 4 bases; J trimming: 6 bases; junction bases outside the gene matches: 8. The CDR3 sequence: CASSPSAGGSNEQFF. In nucleotides, the CDR3 is TGCGCCAGCAGCCCATCAGCGGGGGGTAGCAATGAGCAGTTCTTC.

The rearrangement uses TRBV19 and TRBJ1-6; D ambiguous. V was pared by 5 bases and J by 9 bases, with 11 bases between. This CDR3 has 13 amino acids. The germline V gene encodes CDR1 LNHDA and CDR2 SQIVND (reference sequence). Here the CDR3 reads CASSPDLLSPLHF. CDR3 nucleotide sequence: TGTGCCAGTAGTCCCGACCTTCTTTCACCCCTCCACTTT.

This rearrangement joins TRBV25-1 to TRBJ2-3, with TRBD2 identical over 12 bases. From germline, CDR1 is MGHDK and CDR2 SYGVNS. The CDR3 contains 15 residues. V gave up 7 bases and J gave up 4 bases; unmatched junction bases: 6. The CDR3 reads CASTKTSGSSDTQYF. Here the CDR3 DNA reads TGTGCCAGCACTAAGACTAGCGGGAGCTCAGATACGCAGTATTTT.